This T cell receptor (beta chain) was profiled in a study of cytomegalovirus exposure and HLA in healthy donors. General study results and limits: Most TCRs appeared rarely, but some public TCRs recurred in many donors. As a later analysis revealed, most CMV-associated TCR beta chains appeared HLA-restricted.

PCR used 60 Vbeta primers and 13 Jbeta primers. Assay: immunoSEQ multiplex PCR; the TCRdb copy retains only in-frame clones and omits some. The repertoire holds a few hundred thousand clones, with 83% as singletons. Comments on this clone: Its specificity is unknown.

Between the trimmed V and J ends, which lost 9 bases and 0 bases, there was a span of 12 bases. Germline CDR1 reads LNHDA; CDR2 reads SQIVND (reference sequence). CDR3 length: 15 amino acids. This TCR derives from a girl aged 10-17 years in good health and CMV-seronegative. The chain combines TRBV19 with TRBJ2-6; D perhaps matches TRBD2 (7 bases). The sequencing sample was made of PBMCs. CDR3 coding DNA: TGTGCCAGCGGGGGGCTGTTCTCTGGGGCCAACGTCCTGACTTTC. Translating it yields CASGGLFSGANVLTF.